Listed here are 2 T cell receptor beta chains from one sample, sequenced in a study of blood T cell repertoires in COVID-19. TCRdb's copy holds only in-frame clones and misses some; the assay was immunoSEQ multiplex PCR. The sample carries about 250,000 clones, approximately 88% recorded once. The material sequenced was PBMCs or T cells enriched from blood (not recorded which). The receptors shown here come from a woman aged 30 to 39 with acute COVID-19.

The chain joins TRBV7-8 to TRBJ1-5; no reliable D call. CDR3 length: 14 residues. V lost 5 bases to trimming and J lost 5 bases, with 13 bases between them. CDR1 is SGHVS and CDR2 is FQNEAQ in the germline V gene. CDR3 DNA sequence: TGTGCCAGCAGCCCCCGGGGAAGGTATCAGCCCCAGCATTTT. Encoded protein: CASSPRGRYQPQHF.

The chain joins TRBV12-3 or TRBV12-4 to TRBJ2-2, with D unclear. The V end was cut by 6 bases, the J end by 4 bases, with 3 bases between. The length of the CDR3 is 11 residues. Here the CDR3 reads CASRLTGELFF. CDR3 DNA: TGTGCCAGCAGACTCACCGGGGAGCTGTTTTTT.